The 30 T cell receptor beta chains below all came from one sample that was sequenced in a study of T-cell reconstitution after alpha-beta-depleted transplantation in children. Preparation of the TCRbeta library was carried out with unique molecular identifiers. From the PCR reads, TCRdb called clonotypes with MiXCR, one entry per CDR3 protein. The repertoire holds fewer than 750,000 distinct CDR3 sequences, with 23% as singletons. The sequencing here drew on PBMCs, mostly from graft donor cells, taken 360 days after TCRalphabeta/CD19-depleted stem cell transplant. The receptors were sampled from a boy under two years old who had a stem cell transplant for acute myeloid leukemia, so the T cells may come from the graft donor.

This clonotype was observed many times. The chain employs TRBV28 and TRBJ2-7, with TRBD2 matching 7 bases. CDR1 and CDR2 from the germline V gene are MDHEN and SYDVKM. The V segment lost 5 bases and the J segment 3 bases; nucleotides outside the gene matches: 7. The CDR3 totals 14 residues. The CDR3 region has the DNA TGTGCCAGCAGTCCCGGGACTATGAGCTACGAGCAGTACGTC. Translation: CASSPGTMSYEQYV.

The chain is built from TRBV28 and TRBJ1-2, with a possible D match to TRBD1 (6 bases). V lost 5 bases, J lost 8 bases, and 12 bases lay in between. This CDR3 region has 12 residues. Per the germline V gene, CDR1 is MDHEN and CDR2 is SYDVKM. CDR3 region: CASSDQGRGYTF. The CDR3 nucleotides read TGTGCCAGCAGTGATCAGGGGAGAGGCTACACCTTC.

The V call is TRBV20-1, the J call TRBJ2-7; D possibly corresponds to TRBD2 (5 bases). Germline-derived CDR1 and CDR2 are DFQATT and SNEGSKA (reference sequence). The CDR3 contains 12 residues. Trimming stripped 6 bases from V and 2 bases from J, with 11 bases between. The CDR3 region has the DNA TGCAGTGCCCTGGTCGGGGCCTACGAGCAGTACGTC. Its protein is CSALVGAYEQYV.

This clonotype was counted once. The V and J genes are TRBV5-1 and TRBJ2-7; D gene ambiguous. In germline, CDR1 is SGHRS, CDR2 YFSETQ. The CDR3 has 14 residues. Trimming left V 1 base short and J 0 bases short, with 8 bases between. CDR3 sequence: CASSLLSSSYEQYF. The CDR3 DNA reads TGCGCCAGCAGCTTGTTGTCTAGCTCCTACGAGCAGTACTTC.

This chain joins TRBV29-1 and TRBJ2-3, with 10 bases lining up with TRBD2. After removal of 4 bases from V and 2 bases from J, the junction contained 6 bases not matched to a gene. Germline V CDR1 and CDR2: SQVTM, ANQGSEA. The CDR3 contains 15 residues. CDR3 residues: CSVGVAGGFTDTQYF. CDR3 DNA sequence: TGCAGCGTTGGGGTAGCGGGGGGCTTCACAGATACGCAGTATTTT.

This clonotype was counted between two and nine times. The chain has TRBV9 and TRBJ2-1; a weak D match, TRBD2 (7 bases). Germline V lookup: CDR1 SGDLS, CDR2 YYNGEE. The CDR3 totals 15 residues. With 2 bases removed from V and 4 bases from J, the gap between germline ends came to 13 bases. The CDR3 nucleotides are TGTGCCAGCAGCGTTACGGGGGGCTCGTACAATGAGCAGTTCTTC. Translated, it gives CASSVTGGSYNEQFF. Combining the CDR3 with reference TRBV9 and TRBJ2-1 gives the whole variable domain DSGVTQTPKHLITATGQRVTLRCSPRSGDLSVYWYQQSLDQGLQFLIQYYNGEERAKGNILERFSAQQFPDLHSELNLSSLELGDSALYFCASSVTGGSYNEQFFGPGTRLTVL.

This clonotype was detected only a few times. The CDR3 nucleotides read TGCGCCAGCAGCCGTCGACTAGCGAGCACAGATACGCAGTATTTT. Its translation is CASSRRLASTDTQYF. The gene calls are TRBV4-3 and TRBJ2-3, with 8 nucleotides matching TRBD2. The CDR3 has 15 amino acids. Germline V gene sequence: CDR1 LGHNA, CDR2 YSLEER. J lost 0 bases, V lost 4 bases, and 3 bases had no gene match.

This chain connects TRBV25-1 to TRBJ2-5; D uncertain. In germline, CDR1 is MGHDK, CDR2 SYGVNS. The V end was cut by 1 base, the J end by 5 bases, with 11 bases between. The CDR3 spans 14 residues. CDR3 coding DNA: TGTGCCAGCAGTGAATTTGGCGGTCGGGAGACCCAGTACTTC. Translated: CASSEFGGRETQYF.

This sequence joins TRBV7-2 and TRBJ2-5, with 9 bases fitting TRBD2. Germline CDR1 is SGHTA and CDR2 is FQGNSA. V dropped 5 bases and J dropped 4; count of bases not matched to a gene: 8. CDR3 length: 15 residues. For the CDR3, the DNA is TGTGCCAGCAGCCCTCAGCGGGGGGAGGCAGAGACCCAGTACTTC. It is translated as CASSPQRGEAETQYF. The full variable domain, rest sourced from reference TRBV7-2 and TRBJ2-5, is GAGVSQSPSNKVTEKGKDVELRCDPISGHTALYWYRQSLGQGLEFLIYFQGNSAPDKSGLPSDRFSAERTGGSVSTLTIQRTQQEDSAVYLCASSPQRGEAETQYFGPGTRLLVL.

This clonotype was seen only a few times. The rearrangement joins TRBV5-5 to TRBJ2-1; 9 bases agree with TRBD2. V lost 2 bases and J lost 6; bases outside the gene matches: 3. Looked up from germline, CDR1 is SGHKS and CDR2 is YYEKEE (reference sequence). The length of the CDR3 is 14 residues. The CDR3 spells CASSLRGLANEQFF. The CDR3 DNA is TGTGCCAGCAGCTTACGGGGACTAGCCAATGAGCAGTTCTTC.

The chain joins TRBV7-6 to TRBJ2-6; no definite D call. CDR1 is SGHVS and CDR2 is FNYEAQ in the germline V gene. Trimming removed 5 bases from V and 4 bases from J, with 9 bases in between. This CDR3 comprises 14 residues. The CDR3 region has the DNA TGTGCCAGCAGCCCCCAGGACGGGGCCAACGTCCTGACTTTC. Translation gives CASSPQDGANVLTF.

V gene TRBV5-1 combines with J gene TRBJ1-1; D may be TRBD1 (6 bases). Germline CDR1 is SGHRS and CDR2 is YFSETQ. V gave up 1 base and J gave up 4 bases, with 14 bases separating them. This CDR3 region has 15 residues. The CDR3 DNA sequence: TGCGCCAGCAGCTTGACCACGGACAGATTCACTGAAGCTTTCTTT. Residues: CASSLTTDRFTEAFF.

This clonotype was seen only a few times. This chain uses TRBV20-1 with TRBJ2-7; 8 bases match TRBD1. The CDR3 length is 13 residues. J gave up 0 bases and V 5 bases, and 3 bases lay outside the gene matches. The germline V gene encodes CDR1 DFQATT and CDR2 SNEGSKA (reference sequence). The CDR3 loop reads CSARDRHSYEQYF. The CDR3 DNA reads as TGCAGTGCTCGGGACAGGCACTCCTACGAGCAGTACTTC.

The chain joins TRBV7-8 to TRBJ2-2; D call uncertain. V lost 5 bases, J lost 5 bases, and 12 bases lay in between. Germline CDR1 reads SGHVS; CDR2 reads FQNEAQ. The CDR3 has 14 amino acids. CDR3 sequence (DNA): TGTGCCAGCAGCAAACCCATAGCAACCGGGGAGCTGTTTTTT. Translation: CASSKPIATGELFF.

This chain connects TRBV12-3 or TRBV12-4 to TRBJ2-5; TRBD1 matches at 9 bases. The CDR3 is 16 residues long. Trimming removed 6 bases from V and 4 bases from J; junction bases left unmatched: 12. For the CDR3, the DNA is TGTGCCAGCAGCCCCCGGAAGACAGGGGGGGGAGAGACCCAGTACTTC. Translated, it gives CASSPRKTGGGETQYF.

V and J are TRBV18 and TRBJ2-7; the D gene is possibly TRBD1 (5 bases). The CDR3 totals 13 residues. Germline V gives CDR1 KGHSH, CDR2 LQKENI. V was clipped by 6 bases and J by 3 bases, with 12 bases between them. As DNA, the CDR3 is TGTGCCAGCTCGCCAAGCAGGGACTACGAGCAGTACGTC. It yields the protein CASSPSRDYEQYV.

The table lists this clonotype with many counts. V gene TRBV29-1 combines with J gene TRBJ1-5; no definite D call. Germline V gene sequence: CDR1 SQVTM, CDR2 ANQGSEA. V lost 6 bases, J lost 6 bases, and 9 bases lay in between. This CDR3 comprises 11 residues. CDR3 sequence (DNA): TGCAGCGTCAGTGTGGGTCAGCCCCAGCATTTT. Its translation is CSVSVGQPQHF.

The genes are TRBV6-5 and TRBJ2-7; maybe TRBD1 (5 bases). The CDR3 extends over 14 amino acids. V was cut by 4 bases and J by 5 bases, with 15 bases left in between. The germline V gene encodes CDR1 MNHEY and CDR2 SVGAGI. CDR3 in DNA: TGTGCCAGCAGTTCGGTACAGGTGCTTAACGAGCAGTACTTC. Its translation is CASSSVQVLNEQYF.

The rearrangement uses TRBV6-1 and TRBJ2-5; D is ambiguous. V dropped 7 bases and J dropped 2 bases, with 17 bases sitting between them. The CDR3 runs to 15 residues. Germline-derived CDR1 and CDR2 are MNHNS and SASEGT. The CDR3 sequence is CASTLSKGGQETQYF. The CDR3 region has the DNA TGTGCCAGCACCCTTAGTAAAGGCGGACAAGAGACCCAGTACTTC.

This clonotype has only a few counts. The chain uses TRBV20-1 and TRBJ2-1; 12 bases fit TRBD2. The CDR3 consists of 15 residues. CDR1 is DFQATT, CDR2 SNEGSKA, per germline (reference sequence). With V trimmed by 6 bases and J by 6 bases, 9 bases remained unmatched. CDR3 amino acids: CSALVLAGGLNEQFF. For the CDR3, the DNA is TGCAGTGCCCTTGTCCTAGCGGGGGGGCTCAATGAGCAGTTCTTC.

This clonotype was seen repeatedly, ten times or more. The chain carries TRBV28 and TRBJ2-7; D is ambiguous. From germline, CDR1 is MDHEN and CDR2 SYDVKM. V was pared by 3 bases and J by 4 bases, with 10 bases between. CDR3 length: 13 amino acids. DNA for the CDR3: TGTGCCAGCAGTTTGGGCAGAGTTTACGAGCAGTACGTC. Translation: CASSLGRVYEQYV.

This clonotype was recorded a few times. The CDR3 bases are TGCGCCAGCAGTGACGTCGGGGGGGCCTATCAAGAGACCCAGTACTTC. As protein: CASSDVGGAYQETQYF. The J gene is TRBJ2-5, the V gene TRBV10-2; 8 bases align to TRBD2. CDR3 length: 16 amino acids. The germline V gene has CDR1 WSHSY and CDR2 SAAADI. J gave up 2 bases and V 3 bases, and 8 bases lay outside the gene matches.

This clonotype was found many times. The chain employs TRBV28 and TRBJ2-7, with TRBD2 matching 14 bases. In germline, CDR1 is MDHEN, CDR2 SYDVKM. The CDR3 runs to 16 residues. J was trimmed by 0 bases and V by 5 bases; bases with no gene match: 3. The CDR3 spells CASSPGLAGGSYEQYV. In nucleotides, the CDR3 is TGTGCCAGCAGTCCCGGACTAGCGGGGGGCTCCTACGAGCAGTACGTC.

This clonotype was detected a few times. The J gene is TRBJ2-5, the V gene TRBV5-1, with 14 bases matching TRBD2. The V and J ends lost 0 bases and 2 bases, in that order; junction bases with no gene match: 12. The germline gives CDR1 SGHRS, CDR2 YFSETQ. The CDR3 loop spans 20 amino acids. CDR3 DNA: TGCGCCAGCAGCTTGGTCAGTATCGGGACTAGCGGGGGATTACAAGAGACCCAGTACTTC. Its protein product is CASSLVSIGTSGGLQETQYF.

The chain has TRBV9 and TRBJ2-1; perhaps TRBD2 as D (5 bases). Germline V gives CDR1 SGDLS, CDR2 YYNGEE. The CDR3 loop spans 16 amino acids. Trimming pared 0 bases from V and 0 bases from J, leaving 10 bases between. In DNA form, the CDR3 reads TGTGCCAGCAGCGTAGATAACGGGGTCTCCTACAATGAGCAGTTCTTC. Protein sequence: CASSVDNGVSYNEQFF.

V and J are TRBV12-3 or TRBV12-4 and TRBJ2-1, with 8 bases aligning to TRBD2. V lost 3 bases, J lost 6 bases, and 10 bases stayed unmatched. This CDR3 spans 16 amino acids. CDR3 in DNA: TGTGCCAGCAGTTTGATCCGGGGGGGCACTTCCAATGAGCAGTTCTTC. It encodes CASSLIRGGTSNEQFF.

This clonotype was seen ten or more times. The chain uses TRBV29-1 and TRBJ2-2; 8 bases are shared with TRBD1. There are 16 residues in the CDR3. Germline CDR1 is SQVTM and CDR2 is ANQGSEA. Here the CDR3 reads CGCDRGEIANTGELFF. In nucleotides, the CDR3 is TGCGGTTGCGACAGGGGCGAGATCGCGAACACCGGGGAGCTGTTTTTT.

The V gene is TRBV6-2 or TRBV6-3, the J gene TRBJ2-7; D is unresolved. Germline CDR1 and CDR2: MNHEY and SVGEGT. This CDR3 is built from 16 residues. Trimming took 0 bases from V and 2 from J, leaving 14 bases between them. The CDR3 DNA follows: TGTGCCAGCAGTTACTCGGGATTATCTCCTCCCTACGAGCAGTACTTC. Translating it yields CASSYSGLSPPYEQYF.

The V gene is TRBV10-3, the J gene TRBJ1-2, with 8 bases matching TRBD1. The CDR3 length is 15 residues. Germline V gene data show CDR1 as ENHRY and CDR2 as SYGVKD. J lost 5 bases, V lost 2 bases, and 7 bases had no gene match. As DNA, the CDR3 is TGTGCCATCAGTGAGGACTCGAGACAGGGGTATGGCTACACCTTC. Translating gives CAISEDSRQGYGYTF.

The chain carries TRBV15 and TRBJ2-4, with D tentatively TRBD1 or TRBD2 (5 bases each). Germline CDR1 reads LNHNV; CDR2 reads YYDKDF (reference sequence). Trimming stripped 3 bases from V and 5 bases from J, with 14 bases between. The CDR3 length is 15 residues. The chain's CDR3 is CATSSEGARENIQYF. The CDR3 coding sequence is TGTGCCACCAGCAGCGAAGGGGCGAGGGAAAACATTCAGTACTTC.